This TCR beta chain was sequenced during a study of T cell changes during pregnancy in multiple sclerosis. Some clones are missing from TCRdb's copy, which holds only in-frame ones; the method was immunoSEQ multiplex PCR. The sample lists some 27,000 clones, roughly 90% occurring once. The starting material was CD4+ T cells from peripheral blood mononuclear cells, obtained in the first trimester of pregnancy. The sequence was obtained from a female donor in good health, enrolled as a control in a pregnancy study.

CDR3 region: CASSLARVAGRLLFF. In nucleotides, the CDR3 is TGTGCCAGCAGCTTAGCAAGGGTAGCGGGAAGGCTCCTGTTCTTC. The chain has TRBV7-2 and TRBJ2-1, with TRBD2 identical over 8 bases. The trim removed 0 bases at V and 15 bases at J, leaving 13 bases unmatched. Germline lookup yields CDR1 SGHTA and CDR2 FQGNSA. The CDR3 sequence is 15 residues long. The full variable domain, rest sourced from reference TRBV7-2 and TRBJ2-1, is GAGVSQSPSNKVTEKGKDVELRCDPISGHTALYWYRQSLGQGLEFLIYFQGNSAPDKSGLPSDRFSAERTGGSVSTLTIQRTQQEDSAVYLCASSLARVAGRLLFFGPGTRLTVL.